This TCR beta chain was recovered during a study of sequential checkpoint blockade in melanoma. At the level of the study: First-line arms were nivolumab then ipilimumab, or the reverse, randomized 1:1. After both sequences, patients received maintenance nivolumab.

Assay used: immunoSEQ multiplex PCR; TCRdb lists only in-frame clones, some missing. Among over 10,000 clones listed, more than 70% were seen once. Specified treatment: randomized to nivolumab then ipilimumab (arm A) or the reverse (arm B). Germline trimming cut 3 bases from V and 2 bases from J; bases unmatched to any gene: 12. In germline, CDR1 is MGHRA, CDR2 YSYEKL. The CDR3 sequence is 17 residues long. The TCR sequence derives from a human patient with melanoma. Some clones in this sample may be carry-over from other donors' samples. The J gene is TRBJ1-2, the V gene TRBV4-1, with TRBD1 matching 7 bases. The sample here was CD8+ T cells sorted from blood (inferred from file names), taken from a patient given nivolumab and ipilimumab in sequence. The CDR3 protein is CASSHEPGRGRNYGYTF. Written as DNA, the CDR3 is TGCGCCAGCAGCCACGAGCCCGGCAGGGGGAGAAACTATGGCTACACCTTC.